One and the same sample provided the 12 T cell receptor beta chains below, sequenced in a study of spatial heterogeneity in lung cancer. Via MiXCR, TCRdb re-called the 5' RACE reads, giving one row per CDR3 protein. Of 50,000 to 65,000 distinct CDR3 sequences listed, 8.4% were seen once; the top ten hold roughly 15%. As to time point: sample taken at primary tumor resection. Unsorted tumor, nontumor lung tissue or cryopreserved PBMC supplied the whole RNA. The source material was PBMCs, sampled at surgery. The receptors were sampled from a female donor with early-stage non-small cell lung cancer.

This clonotype is medium-sized in the sample. This chain joins TRBV5-1 and TRBJ1-1; D remains unclear. The V gene lost 7 bases and the J gene lost 1 base, with 11 bases spanning the gap. Germline V gene data show CDR1 as SGHRS and CDR2 as YFSETQ. The CDR3 is made up of 13 amino acids. The CDR3 sequence: CASRIRTNTEAFF. For the CDR3, the DNA is TGCGCCAGCCGTATACGGACGAACACTGAAGCTTTCTTT. The full variable domain, its missing parts supplied by reference TRBV5-1 and TRBJ1-1, is KAGVTQTPRYLIKTRGQQVTLSCSPISGHRSVSWYQQTPGQGLQFLFEYFSETQRNKGNFPGRFSGRQFSNSRSEMNVSTLELGDSALYLCASRIRTNTEAFFGQGTRLTVV.

The rearrangement joins TRBV5-1 to TRBJ2-1; maybe TRBD1 (5 bases). V was cut by 1 base and J by 5 bases, with 7 bases left in between. This CDR3 contains 13 residues. The V gene's germline CDR1 is SGHRS and CDR2 YFSETQ. The CDR3 DNA reads TGCGCCAGCAGCTTGCAGGGTCACAATGAGCAGTTCTTC. It codes for CASSLQGHNEQFF.

This chain connects TRBV10-3 to TRBJ2-1, with D perhaps matching TRBD2 (5 bases). The V end lost 10 bases, the J end lost 5 bases, and 15 bases lay between the germline ends. The CDR3 covers 13 residues. Per the germline V gene, CDR1 is ENHRY and CDR2 is SYGVKD. Here the CDR3 DNA reads TGTGCCAGCTGCTTGGACTTTGACAATGAGCAGTTCTTC. It encodes CASCLDFDNEQFF.

This clonotype was counted at least ten times. The chain couples TRBV12-3 or TRBV12-4 to TRBJ2-3, with 13 nucleotides matching TRBD2. With 5 bases clipped from V and 0 bases from J, the junction kept 2 bases outside the gene matches. The CDR3 consists of 16 residues. Written as DNA, the CDR3 is TGTGCCAGCAGTCTGACTAGCGGGAGGAGCACAGATACGCAGTATTTT. It translates to CASSLTSGRSTDTQYF.

The chain's CDR3 is CASSETRLGTNEKLFF. Here the CDR3 DNA reads TGTGCCAGCAGTGAAACCCGATTAGGAACTAATGAAAAACTGTTTTTT. The V and J genes are TRBV2 and TRBJ1-4; no clear D gene. In germline, CDR1 is SNHLY, CDR2 FYNNEI. The germline V and J ends were trimmed by 2 bases and 1 base, with 11 bases remaining between them. The CDR3 is made up of 16 amino acids. Based on the CDR3 plus reference TRBV2 and TRBJ1-4, the full variable domain is EPEVTQTPSHQVTQMGQEVILRCVPISNHLYFYWYRQILGQKVEFLVSFYNNEISEKSEIFDDQFSVERPDGSNFTLKIRSTKLEDSAMYFCASSETRLGTNEKLFFGSGTQLSVL.

This clonotype showed up just a few times. This chain joins TRBV9 and TRBJ1-3; D not resolved. Germline loops: CDR1 SGDLS, CDR2 YYNGEE. This CDR3 is built from 13 residues. The V end was cut by 3 bases, the J end by 2 bases, with 6 bases between. In DNA, the CDR3 is TGTGCCAGCAGCGAGGTGCCTGGAAACACCATATATTTT. It is translated as CASSEVPGNTIYF.

The chain is built from TRBV20-1 and TRBJ1-2; 7 bases are shared with TRBD1. Germline trimming cut 1 base from V and 4 bases from J; bases unmatched to any gene: 6. Germline V lookup: CDR1 DFQATT, CDR2 SNEGSKA (reference sequence). The CDR3 runs to 14 residues. CDR3 coding DNA: TGCAGTGCTAGAGCACCGGGACAGAGCTATGGCTACACCTTC. Translated: CSARAPGQSYGYTF.

This clonotype has a count of ten or more. J is TRBJ2-5 and V is TRBV27; 16 bases are shared with TRBD2. V lost 4 bases, J lost 4 bases, and 12 bases stayed unmatched. CDR3 length: 19 residues. Germline V gives CDR1 MNHEY, CDR2 SMNVEV (reference sequence). DNA of the CDR3: TGTGCCAGCAGTTCTCCGGGACTAGCGGGGGGGCACCCCGGAGAGACCCAGTACTTC. Translating it yields CASSSPGLAGGHPGETQYF.

The J gene is TRBJ2-3, the V gene TRBV29-1, with D perhaps matching TRBD1 or TRBD2 (7 bases each). With 7 bases removed from V and 2 bases from J, the gap between germline ends came to 19 bases. Germline assignment: CDR1 SQVTM and CDR2 ANQGSEA. The CDR3 has 15 amino acids. CDR3 loop: CSALGGGPHTDTQYF. The DNA of the CDR3 is TGCAGCGCCCTGGGAGGGGGCCCCCACACAGATACGCAGTATTTT.

This clonotype was recorded at least ten times. The rearrangement joins TRBV7-9 to TRBJ2-1; 8 bases line up with TRBD2. Trimming cost V 5 bases and J 8 bases; bases outside gene matches: 11. Germline assignment: CDR1 SEHNR and CDR2 FQNEAQ (reference sequence). This CDR3 comprises 15 residues. CDR3 residues: CASSPASGGLDEQFF. DNA for the CDR3: TGTGCCAGCAGCCCAGCAAGCGGGGGTCTCGATGAGCAGTTCTTC.

This clonotype was recorded many times. V gene TRBV27 combines with J gene TRBJ2-3, with D perhaps matching TRBD1 (6 bases). The CDR3 consists of 15 residues. CDR1 and CDR2 from the germline V gene are MNHEY and SMNVEV (reference sequence). The V and J ends lost 2 bases and 1 base respectively, with 10 bases between them. CDR3 region: CASSLRPGGTDTQYF. CDR3 bases: TGTGCCAGCAGTTTACGGCCAGGGGGCACAGATACGCAGTATTTT.

This clonotype was observed a handful of times. This chain links TRBV6-2 or TRBV6-3 with TRBJ1-2, with 9 bases matching TRBD1. V dropped 5 bases and J dropped 1; count of bases not matched to a gene: 8. CDR1 is MNHEY and CDR2 is SVGEGT in the germline V gene. The CDR3 sequence is 16 residues long. CDR3 residues: CASSPTGTGRNYGYTF. In DNA form, the CDR3 reads TGTGCCAGCAGTCCCACCGGGACAGGGCGTAACTATGGCTACACCTTC.